This TCR beta chain was documented in a study of shared clonotypes between healthy human individuals. On the study more broadly: A few men and a couple of women, aged 18 to 49, were donors. Three CD4 naive, three CD4 memory, two CD8 naive and one CD8 memory plate were used per donor. Findings and limits, study-wide: Clonotypes shared by all four donors outscored non-shared clonotypes in generation probability.

Deep-level running was used for the assay. Sequenced by immunoSEQ multiplex PCR; TCRdb stores in-frame clones only, minus some. The sample records approximately 1.4 million clones, approximately 98% being singletons. Turning to this clone: What it binds is not known.

Trimming took off 4 bases at V and 4 bases at J, with 11 bases between the two ends. The germline V gene has CDR1 LNHNV and CDR2 YYDKDF (reference sequence). CDR3 length: 14 residues. The gene calls are TRBV15 and TRBJ1-5; D possibly corresponds to TRBD1 (5 bases). The receptor was derived from a man aged 25 to 40 in good health. Sequences were obtained from naive CD4+ T cells sorted from blood. Subset described: CD45RA+ positively selected. The CDR3 sequence is CATSIGVGNQPQHF. CDR3 in DNA: TGTGCCACCAGCATAGGGGTGGGTAATCAGCCCCAGCATTTT.